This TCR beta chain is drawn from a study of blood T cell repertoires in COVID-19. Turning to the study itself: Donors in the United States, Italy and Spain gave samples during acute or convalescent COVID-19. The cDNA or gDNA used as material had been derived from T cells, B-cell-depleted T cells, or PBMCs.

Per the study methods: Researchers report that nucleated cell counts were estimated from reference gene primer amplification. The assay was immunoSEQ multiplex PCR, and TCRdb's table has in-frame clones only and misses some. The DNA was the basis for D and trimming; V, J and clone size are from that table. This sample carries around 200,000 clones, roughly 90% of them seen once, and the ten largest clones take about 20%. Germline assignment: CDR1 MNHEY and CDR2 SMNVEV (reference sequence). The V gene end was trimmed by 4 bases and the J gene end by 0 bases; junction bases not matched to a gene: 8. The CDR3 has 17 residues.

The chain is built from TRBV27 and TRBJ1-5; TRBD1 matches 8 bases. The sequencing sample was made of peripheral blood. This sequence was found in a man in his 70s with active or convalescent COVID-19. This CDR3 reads CASSSARDRHSNQPQHF. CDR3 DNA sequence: TGTGCCAGCAGTTCCGCCCGGGACAGGCATAGCAATCAGCCCCAGCATTTT.